The subject of this entry is one T cell receptor (beta chain). Its recognized antigen is unknown. No per-base quality is available; no much larger clone lies one base away. This sample stems from a study of blood T cell repertoires in COVID-19 (dated by TCRdb to the early 2020s). Broadly, across the study: Collaborator samples came from the United States, Italy and Spain and covered acute and convalescent phases of COVID-19. The material from the prospective study consisted of cDNA or gDNA derived from T cells, B-cell-depleted T cells, or PBMCs. Deeply sampled blood TCRbeta repertoires from subjects exposed to, actively infected with, or recovered from COVID-19 were included in the dataset. A freely available public database, intended as a resource for researchers studying the immune response to SARS-CoV-2, is where the repertoires were released. Samples came from the ongoing ImmuneRACE study (first 160 participants) plus 1,254 subjects from 6 global collaborators. The sample metadata nearly always contained a de-identified subject ID, COVID-19 status, age in years and sex. Where available, HLA class I and class II types were taken from metadata supplied by the sample provider and were not determined by assay-based typing.

Looking up the germline V gene yields CDR1 SQVTM and CDR2 ANQGSEA. Relative to germline, V is missing 6 bases and J is missing 4 bases, with 5 bases of the junction outside any gene match. The CDR3 goes from the cysteine to the phenylalanine over 13 residues. Just the 39-base CDR3 DNA is kept, in frame starting at base 1. TCRbeta CDR3 regions were amplified from genomic DNA using the immunoSEQ Assay, a bias-controlled multiplex PCR. As for the authors' bioinformatics: The number of nucleated cells in each sample was estimated by amplification of reference gene primers within the assay. To quantify the absolute abundance of each unique TCRbeta CDR3 rearrangement, sequence reads were collapsed and filtered. For each sample, productive Simpson clonality was calculated by taking the square root of Simpson's diversity index across productive rearrangements. TCRdb's version of the immuneACCESS table is confined to in-frame rearrangements and falls short of the full clone set. An unresolved V gene accounts for under half of the shortfall where checked; the remainder is of unknown origin. The V and J calls and clone size are taken from that table; D and trimming were inferred from the DNA. Here the sample has approximately 40,000 clones; approximately 90% occur a single time. The ten largest clones take up roughly 5% of the sample.

The collaborating institutions used their own protocols to collect whole blood in K2EDTA tubes. For TCRbeta analysis, collaborator samples were shipped as frozen whole blood, as isolated PBMCs, or as DNA extracted from either sample type. Beyond this particular receptor, the publication reports: Clinical and demographic metadata were provided uncurated, with the amount varying by source and participant.

The chain couples TRBV29-1 to TRBJ2-1, and TRBD1 matches 8 of the central bases. The receptor comes from a human donor in a cohort sampled during active COVID-19. Sequences were obtained from peripheral blood. The CDR3 loop reads CSVPRQGYNEQFF. The DNA sequence reads TGCAGCGTCCCTCGACAGGGGTACAATGAGCAGTTCTTC.